Listed below are T cell receptor beta chains from one sample, sequenced in a study of blood T cells in healthy people across ages. TCRdb passed the 5' RACE reads through MiXCR, listing each CDR3 protein once. The sample includes approximately 800,000 distinct CDR3 sequences, roughly three fifths seen only once; the top ten take more than 25%. Sequencing was performed on blood. Receptors were obtained from a man aged 35 to 55 in good health. Both conserved end residues are part of each CDR3. The D gene is left open where the match is weak. Clone size is given for some rows only: seen once, a few or many times, or a class if the clone is expanded.

CDR3nt	CDR3aa	abundance	v_gene	j_gene	d_gene
TGTGCCAGCAGCTTTCGCCGACTAGCGGGAGGCTCCTACGAGCAGTACTTC	CASSFRRLAGGSYEQYF	NA	TRBV21-1	TRBJ2-7	NA
TGTGCCAGCAGTTTACGGGAAGTGGGGGGGAACGAGCAGTACTTC	CASSLREVGGNEQYF	NA	TRBV12-3/TRBV12-4	TRBJ2-7	TRBD2
TGCGCCAGCAGCTCTAGCGGCAGCTCTTGCGAGCAGTACTTC	CASSSSGSSCEQYF	NA	TRBV5-1	TRBJ2-7	TRBD2
TGTGCCAGCAGCCAGGGGATTAGCGGGGGGGCCTCAGATGAGCAGTACTTC	CASSQGISGGASDEQYF	few	TRBV4-2	TRBJ2-7	TRBD2
TGTGCCAGCAGTTTTTCCTCCCCCTTACAGGAGACAGCCTCCTACGAGCAGTACTTC	CASSFSSPLQETASYEQYF	few	TRBV27	TRBJ2-7	NA
TGTGCCAGCAGCTTAAGCGGGAATGGCGAGCAGTACTTC	CASSLSGNGEQYF	NA	TRBV7-2	TRBJ2-7	TRBD2
TGCGCCAGCTGCACAGGGGGCGTCGTCCCTGATGAAAAACTGTTTTTT	CASCTGGVVPDEKLFF	few	TRBV5-1	TRBJ1-4	TRBD1
TGTGCCAGCAGCTTGGCTGCGATGGAGACCCAGTACTTC	CASSLAAMETQYF	few	TRBV5-4	TRBJ2-5	NA
TGCGCCAGCAGCTTGGTGACAGTCCACACAGATACGCAGTATTTT	CASSLVTVHTDTQYF	few	TRBV5-1	TRBJ2-3	NA
TGTGCCAGCAGCCAAAGCTCCCAGGGGAATGGCTACACCTTC	CASSQSSQGNGYTF	NA	TRBV3-1	TRBJ1-2	NA
TGTGCCAGCAGCGTAGGAAACGCCCAAGAGACCCAGTACTTC	CASSVGNAQETQYF	NA	TRBV9	TRBJ2-5	NA
TGTGCCACCAGCAGAGGACGGGCCGGGCCGGATACGCAGTATTTT	CATSRGRAGPDTQYF	few	TRBV15	TRBJ2-3	NA
TGTGCCAGCGAACAGGGACGGAGCAATCAGCCCCAGCATTTT	CASEQGRSNQPQHF	NA	TRBV3-1	TRBJ1-5	NA
TGTGCCAGCAGTTCAACTAGGGTTCAAGAGACCCAGTACTTC	CASSSTRVQETQYF	NA	TRBV27	TRBJ2-5	NA
TGCAGTGCTAATGCCGGAGCGACAGCCAAGGGCGATGGCTACACCTTC	CSANAGATAKGDGYTF	NA	TRBV20-1	TRBJ1-2	NA
TGCAGCGTTGAAGAGACAGGGGCCCCGGTTTTCGATACGCAGTATTTT	CSVEETGAPVFDTQYF	few	TRBV29-1	TRBJ2-3	TRBD1
TGTGCCAGCAGTCAAGTGTGGTCTGGGGCCAACGTCCTGACTTTC	CASSQVWSGANVLTF	few	TRBV12-3/TRBV12-4	TRBJ2-6	NA
TGTGCCAGTATGACCCGGGGGGACAATGAGCAGTTCTTC	CASMTRGDNEQFF	NA	TRBV2	TRBJ2-1	TRBD2
TGCAGTGCCAATATGCGGGAGGGTAAGGATACGCAGTATTTT	CSANMREGKDTQYF	NA	TRBV20-1	TRBJ2-3	TRBD2
TGTGCCAGCAGCTCGCCCGAAGGGACCCAGTACTTC	CASSSPEGTQYF	NA	TRBV6-6	TRBJ2-5	NA
TGTGCCAGCAGCTTAGCCAGCGGGAGCCAACAAGAGACCCAGTACTTC	CASSLASGSQQETQYF	NA	TRBV11-2	TRBJ2-5	TRBD2
TGTGCCAGCACCGAGACAGTTTCGGGTTTTTTTCGCTCCTACGAGCAGTACTTC	CASTETVSGFFRSYEQYF	NA	TRBV6-1	TRBJ2-7	NA
TGCGCCAGCAGTCCCAGCACTAGCGTCACAGATACGCAGTATTTT	CASSPSTSVTDTQYF	NA	TRBV5-1	TRBJ2-3	TRBD2
TGTGCCATCACAAATACACAGGCGCTTGGGTATGGCTACACCTTC	CAITNTQALGYGYTF	few	TRBV10-3	TRBJ1-2	NA
TGTGCCAGCAGCACACCGGCCCTCCCCGAGCAGTACTTC	CASSTPALPEQYF	few	TRBV7-2	TRBJ2-7	NA
TGTGCCAGCAGTTGGGACATCGCCGGCGGGGAGCTGTTTTTT	CASSWDIAGGELFF	NA	TRBV27	TRBJ2-2	NA
TGTGCCAGCAGCCAAGACCAGTTATCGTATGGCTACACCTTC	CASSQDQLSYGYTF	NA	TRBV4-2	TRBJ1-2	NA
TGCAGCGCAGGGACGGCCAAAAACATTCAGTACTTC	CSAGTAKNIQYF	NA	TRBV29-1	TRBJ2-4	NA
TGCGCCAGCAGCTCAGAGGGGGTCCGCACAGATACGCAGTATTTT	CASSSEGVRTDTQYF	NA	TRBV5-1	TRBJ2-3	NA
TGTGCCAGCAGCTTTGGAAGGAGCTACACCTTC	CASSFGRSYTF	many	TRBV11-2	TRBJ1-2	NA
TGTGCCAGCAACCAATATTCAGGGAGCAGAGAGACCCAGTACTTC	CASNQYSGSRETQYF	NA	TRBV4-2	TRBJ2-5	NA
TGCAGTGCTAGCGACCCTCGACAGGGTTTGGTCAACAATGAGCAGTTCTTC	CSASDPRQGLVNNEQFF	NA	TRBV20-1	TRBJ2-1	TRBD1
TGTGCCAGCAGCTTATGGATCTTCACAGATACGCAGTATTTT	CASSLWIFTDTQYF	NA	TRBV7-6	TRBJ2-3	NA
TGCAGTGCTAGTTCGCCAGGGGGTCAAGAGACCCAGTACTTC	CSASSPGGQETQYF	NA	TRBV20-1	TRBJ2-5	TRBD1
TGTGCCAGCAGTCCCGGTCAGGGGGGTCCTAATGAAAAACTGTTTTTT	CASSPGQGGPNEKLFF	NA	TRBV12-3/TRBV12-4	TRBJ1-4	TRBD1
TGTGCCAGCAGTTCACAGGGTAAAGAAGAGACCCAGTACTTC	CASSSQGKEETQYF	NA	TRBV27	TRBJ2-5	NA
TGTGCCAGCAGTTTTAGTGGAGTAGTATGGGAGCAGTACTTC	CASSFSGVVWEQYF	NA	TRBV28	TRBJ2-7	NA
TGTGCCAGCAGCTTATTTGGAGCGGCCGGGTACCAAGAGACCCAGTACTTC	CASSLFGAAGYQETQYF	NA	TRBV5-5	TRBJ2-5	NA
TGTGCCATCAGTGAGAGACAGATTAATGGTGAGCAGTTCTTC	CAISERQINGEQFF	few	TRBV10-3	TRBJ2-1	NA
TGTGCCAGCAGTGAAGCGCCTCCGGCCGGCGGGGCAGATACGCAGTATTTT	CASSEAPPAGGADTQYF	NA	TRBV2	TRBJ2-3	NA
TGTGCCAGCAGCCCACAAACCATACAGGGCGTCGGCGGGGAGCTGTTTTTT	CASSPQTIQGVGGELFF	NA	TRBV9	TRBJ2-2	NA
TGTGCCAGCAGTTTCTCTAGAAACTATGGCTACACCTTC	CASSFSRNYGYTF	NA	TRBV12-3/TRBV12-4	TRBJ1-2	NA
TGTGCCAGCAGCAAAGGAGCGGGGCCCGGAGAGACCCAGTACTTC	CASSKGAGPGETQYF	NA	TRBV21-1	TRBJ2-5	NA
TGTGCTAGCAGCTTAAGTTTGGTAGCCGTGGATGAGCAGTTCTTC	CASSLSLVAVDEQFF	NA	TRBV7-2	TRBJ2-1	NA
TGTGCCAGCAGTGACCCGACAAGAAGTACAACTAATGAAAAACTGTTTTTT	CASSDPTRSTTNEKLFF	NA	TRBV25-1	TRBJ1-4	NA
TGTGCCAGCAGCTCAACTAGCGGGATACCCTACAATGAGCAGTACTTC	CASSSTSGIPYNEQYF	NA	TRBV7-9	TRBJ2-7	TRBD2
TGCAGCGCAGGACTCCCCGTGACCTATCGAGATACGCAGTATTTT	CSAGLPVTYRDTQYF	NA	TRBV20-1	TRBJ2-3	NA
TGTGCCAGCAGCGCCGTTGACCTAAGCACGCAGTATTTT	CASSAVDLSTQYF	NA	TRBV9	TRBJ2-3	NA
TGTGCCAGCAGCAGTCCACGGGGTTCACCCCTCCACTTT	CASSSPRGSPLHF	NA	TRBV3-1	TRBJ1-6	NA
TGTGCCATCAGAAACCTAACTTTGTGGAGGGCGCCCTCTAACTATGGCTACACCTTC	CAIRNLTLWRAPSNYGYTF	once	TRBV12-3/TRBV12-4	TRBJ1-2	NA
TGCAGTGTCGACTCCCGGGTCAATGAGCAGTACTTC	CSVDSRVNEQYF	NA	TRBV20-1	TRBJ2-5	NA
TGCGCCAGCAGCTTGGACGGTCTCTCCATCCCGTTCTTC	CASSLDGLSIPFF	once	TRBV5-1	TRBJ2-1	NA
TGTGCCAGCAGCTTAGTTGGGTCGTCGGGCAGACGAGTTAAGGAGCAGTACTTC	CASSLVGSSGRRVKEQYF	NA	TRBV7-6	TRBJ2-5	NA
TGCAGCGCTGGGGGGACAGGGGGAGCAGATACGCAGTATTTT	CSAGGTGGADTQYF	few	TRBV29-1	TRBJ2-3	TRBD1
TGTGCCAGCAACTACGGCGGGCCCTACGAGCAGTACTTC	CASNYGGPYEQYF	NA	TRBV5-6	TRBJ2-7	NA
TGCAGTGTTCCTTGGGGGAACACTGAAGCTTTCTTT	CSVPWGNTEAFF	NA	TRBV29-1	TRBJ1-1	NA
TGCGCCAGCAGCTTGGGGGGGGACAGGATTTACAATGAGCAGTTCTTC	CASSLGGDRIYNEQFF	NA	TRBV5-1	TRBJ2-1	TRBD1